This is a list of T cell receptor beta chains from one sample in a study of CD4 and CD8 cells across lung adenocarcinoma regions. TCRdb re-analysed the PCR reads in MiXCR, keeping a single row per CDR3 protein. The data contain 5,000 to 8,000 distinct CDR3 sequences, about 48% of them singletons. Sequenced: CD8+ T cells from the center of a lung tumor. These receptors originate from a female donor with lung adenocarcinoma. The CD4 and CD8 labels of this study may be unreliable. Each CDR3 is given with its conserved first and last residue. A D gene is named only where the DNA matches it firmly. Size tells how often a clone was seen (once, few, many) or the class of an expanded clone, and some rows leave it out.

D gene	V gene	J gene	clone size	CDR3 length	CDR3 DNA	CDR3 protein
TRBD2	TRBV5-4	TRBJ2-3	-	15	TGTGCCAGCATGACTAGCGGGATGATCGCAGATACGCAGTATTTT	CASMTSGMIADTQYF
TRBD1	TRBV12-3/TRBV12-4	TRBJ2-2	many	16	TGTGCCAGCAGTTTGGACCGGGACAGGGTAAATGCGGAGCTGTTTTTT	CASSLDRDRVNAELFF
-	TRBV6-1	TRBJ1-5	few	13	TGTGCCAGCAGTCTCATAGGCGGTCAGCCCCAGCATTTT	CASSLIGGQPQHF
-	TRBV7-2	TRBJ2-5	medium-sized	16	TGTGCCAGCAGCTTAGGGGGGACGCTTAAACGGGAGACCCAGTACTTC	CASSLGGTLKRETQYF
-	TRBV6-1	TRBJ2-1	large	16	TGTGCCAGCAGTAAGGAGGGCCCAATTGTAGACAATGAGCAGTTCTTC	CASSKEGPIVDNEQFF
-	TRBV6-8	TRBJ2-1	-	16	TGTGCCAGCGGGGGGTCTGGGGGCCCTGACACAGAGACCCAGTATTTC	CASGGSGGPDTETQYF
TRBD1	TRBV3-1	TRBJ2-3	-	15	TGTGCCAGCAGCCAAGATTCCAGGGGGCTAAATACGCAGTATTTT	CASSQDSRGLNTQYF
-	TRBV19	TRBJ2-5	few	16	TGTGCCAGTAGTCCTAATAGCGGTCCGGGTGTGGAGACCCAGTACTTC	CASSPNSGPGVETQYF
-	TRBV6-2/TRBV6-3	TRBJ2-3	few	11	-	CASRVGTGIRF
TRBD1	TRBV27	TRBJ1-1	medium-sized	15	TGTGCCAGCAGTTTCTCCGGGACAGGGGACACTGAAGCTTTCTTT	CASSFSGTGDTEAFF
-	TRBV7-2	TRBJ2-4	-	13	TGTGCCAGGGGGCCAGGAGCCAAAGACATTCAGTACTTT	CARGPGAKDIQYF
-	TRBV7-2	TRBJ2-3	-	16	TGTGCCAGCAGCTCCGGGGCAGGGGCCGGCACAGATACCCAGTATTTT	CASSSGAGAGTDTQYF
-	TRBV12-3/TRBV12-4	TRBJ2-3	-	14	TGTGCGAGGCGTGGGGGCGGTGCTGGAGATACCCAGTACTTT	CARRGGGAGDTQYF
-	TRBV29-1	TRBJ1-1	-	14	TGCAGCGTTGACAGGGACACCAGGAACACTGAAGCTTTCTTT	CSVDRDTRNTEAFF
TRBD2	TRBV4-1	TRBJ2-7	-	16	TGCGCCAGCAGCCAACTGGCTAGCGGGAGTACAGGCGAGCAGTACTTC	CASSQLASGSTGEQYF
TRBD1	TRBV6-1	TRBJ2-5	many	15	TGTGCCAGCCAGGTGGGACGACAGGGGGCTGAGACCCAGTACTTC	CASQVGRQGAETQYF
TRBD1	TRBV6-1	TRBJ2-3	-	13	TGTGCCAGCAGTGAAGGCCGAGGGGGCATTCAGTACTTT	CASSEGRGGIQYF
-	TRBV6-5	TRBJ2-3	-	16	TGTGCCAGCAGTTACTCTGGGGGGCGTGGCAAAGATACCCAGTATTTC	CASSYSGGRGKDTQYF